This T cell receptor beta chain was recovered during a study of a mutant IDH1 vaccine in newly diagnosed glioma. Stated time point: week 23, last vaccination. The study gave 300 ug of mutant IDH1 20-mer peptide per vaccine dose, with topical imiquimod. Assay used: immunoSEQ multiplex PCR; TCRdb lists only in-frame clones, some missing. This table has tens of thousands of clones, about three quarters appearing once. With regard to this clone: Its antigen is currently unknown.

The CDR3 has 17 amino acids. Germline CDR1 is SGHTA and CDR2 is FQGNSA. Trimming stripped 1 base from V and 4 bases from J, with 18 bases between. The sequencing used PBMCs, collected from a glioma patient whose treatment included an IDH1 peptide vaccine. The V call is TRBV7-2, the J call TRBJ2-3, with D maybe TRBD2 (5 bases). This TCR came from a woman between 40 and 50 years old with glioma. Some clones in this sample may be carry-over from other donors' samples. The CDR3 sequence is CASSLVGLAVGADTQYF. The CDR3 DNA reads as TGTGCCAGCAGCTTAGTTGGGCTAGCAGTAGGAGCAGATACGCAGTATTTT.